This note documents a single T cell receptor beta chain sequence. The data are from a study of OX40 agonist ivuxolimab in advanced cancers. Method: immunoSEQ multiplex PCR; TCRdb's copy keeps in-frame clones and lacks some. The sample shows some 64,000 clones, around 90% of them seen only once. This CDR3 spans 15 amino acids. Germline CDR1 reads MDHEN; CDR2 reads SYDVKM. V lost 4 bases and J 3 bases, leaving 16 bases between the germline ends. V is TRBV28 and J is TRBJ2-7; tentatively, D is TRBD2 (6 bases). The specimen was CD4+ or CD8+ T cells sorted from blood, collected in a trial of the OX40 agonist ivuxolimab. The clonotype was recovered from an adult with an advanced solid tumor such as melanoma, head and neck, liver or kidney cancer. The CDR3 sequence is CASSSWSSGRYEQYF. The DNA for the CDR3 is TGTGCCAGCAGTTCCTGGAGTAGCGGCCGCTACGAGCAGTACTTC.